Following are 21 T cell receptor beta chains from one sample sequenced in a study of blood T cell repertoires in COVID-19. Some clones are missing from TCRdb's copy, which holds only in-frame ones; the method was immunoSEQ multiplex PCR. The sample has approximately 250,000 clones; approximately 86% are singletons. The material sequenced was peripheral blood. The receptor set was obtained from a woman aged 55-75 years with active or convalescent COVID-19.

The genes are TRBV19 and TRBJ2-1, with 9 bases identical to TRBD2. The junction had 14 bases not matched to a gene; V was cut back by 7 bases and J by 10 bases. The CDR3 runs to 15 residues. Germline V lookup: CDR1 LNHDA, CDR2 SQIVND (reference sequence). The CDR3 coding sequence is TGTGCCAGTACCCCGTCGGGGCTAGCGGGACCCGAGCAGTTCTTC. Its translation is CASTPSGLAGPEQFF.

The rearrangement joins TRBV5-1 to TRBJ2-3; a weak D match, TRBD1 (6 bases). CDR1 SGHRS and CDR2 YFSETQ come from the germline V gene. Trimming cost V 4 bases and J 3 bases, with 12 bases left between them. The CDR3 loop spans 14 amino acids. The CDR3 here is CASSPTGSTDTQYF. The CDR3 DNA sequence: TGCGCCAGCAGCCCAACAGGGAGTACAGATACGCAGTATTTT.

The chain couples TRBV6-6 to TRBJ1-5, with TRBD1 matching over 7 bases. CDR1 and CDR2 (germline): MNHNY, SVGAGI (reference sequence). The CDR3 is made up of 14 amino acids. Losses at the gene ends were 2 bases for V and 5 bases for J; bases not matched to a gene: 3. The CDR3 DNA reads as TGTGCCAGCAGTTACGAAGACAGGGATCAGCCCCAGCATTTT. This encodes CASSYEDRDQPQHF.

The chain is built from TRBV7-9 and TRBJ1-1, with 9 positions matching TRBD1. Germline V CDR1 and CDR2: SEHNR, FQNEAQ (reference sequence). Trimming at V came to 5 bases and at J to 4 bases, leaving 11 bases not matched to a gene. The CDR3 sequence is 16 residues long. The CDR3 coding sequence is TGTGCCAGCAGCCTAGGAACAGGGGGCTTGGGCACTGAAGCTTTCTTT. Amino acid sequence: CASSLGTGGLGTEAFF.

This clone was seen a handful of times. The chain carries TRBV19 and TRBJ2-2, with 8 nucleotides matching TRBD1. V was pared by 3 bases and J by 4 bases, with 7 bases of the junction left unmatched. The CDR3 length is 16 residues. CDR1 and CDR2 (germline): LNHDA, SQIVND (reference sequence). The CDR3 loop reads CASSIQGASSTGELFF. DNA of the CDR3: TGTGCCAGTAGTATTCAGGGGGCAAGTAGCACCGGGGAGCTGTTTTTT.

The chain carries TRBV6-1 and TRBJ1-4, with 10 bases aligning to TRBD1. This CDR3 contains 14 residues. V lost 3 bases, J lost 8 bases, and 3 bases stayed unmatched. Germline CDR1 is MNHNS and CDR2 is SASEGT. The CDR3 nucleotides are TGTGCCAGCAGTGACGGGACAGGGGAGGAAAAACTGTTTTTT. Its protein is CASSDGTGEEKLFF.

The chain links TRBV28 to TRBJ1-5, with 9 bases fitting TRBD1. Trimming removed 5 bases from V and 12 bases from J; junction bases left unmatched: 8. This CDR3 region has 13 residues. Germline V CDR1 and CDR2: MDHEN, SYDVKM. The CDR3 sequence is CASSLDRGTLQHF. The CDR3 DNA reads as TGTGCCAGCAGTCTGGACAGGGGAACTCTCCAGCATTTT.

The chain links TRBV11-2 to TRBJ2-6, with D tentatively TRBD2 (6 bases). Germline CDR1 and CDR2: SGHAT and FQNNGV. There are 15 residues in the CDR3. V lost 3 bases, J lost 1 base, and 7 bases lay in between. The CDR3 loop reads CASSLEGSGANVLTF. CDR3 bases: TGTGCCAGCAGCTTGGAGGGGTCTGGGGCCAACGTCCTGACTTTC.

The V call is TRBV18, the J call TRBJ2-4; D is possibly TRBD1 (6 bases). Germline-derived CDR1 and CDR2 are KGHSH and LQKENI. The CDR3 runs to 16 residues. V was cut by 3 bases and J by 2 bases, with 14 bases left in between. DNA of the CDR3: TGTGCCAGCTCACCTACTAATGACAGGACCAAAAACATTCAGTACTTC. Its protein is CASSPTNDRTKNIQYF.

The chain joins TRBV6-5 to TRBJ1-1; D is unclear. The V gene lost 2 bases and the J gene lost 1 base, with 14 bases spanning the gap. Germline V gene data show CDR1 as MNHEY and CDR2 as SVGAGI. The CDR3 is 16 amino acids. The CDR3 DNA reads TGTGCCAGCAGTTACACTTCCGGGTTGTCGAACACTGAAGCTTTCTTT. This sequence encodes CASSYTSGLSNTEAFF.

The chain recombines TRBV11-3 with TRBJ2-7; D remains unclear. Germline CDR1 and CDR2: SGHNT and YENEEA. The germline V and J ends were trimmed by 1 base and 4 bases, with 11 bases remaining between them. The CDR3 contains 14 residues. This CDR3 reads CASSLVAASYEQYF. For the CDR3, the DNA is TGTGCCAGCAGCTTAGTAGCAGCTAGTTACGAGCAGTACTTC.

The count of this clone is one. This chain connects TRBV5-6 to TRBJ2-5, with a possible D match to TRBD2 (5 bases). Germline values: CDR1 SGHDT, CDR2 YYEEEE. The CDR3 consists of 14 residues. V shed 2 bases and J shed 0 bases, with 8 bases lying between them. This chain's CDR3 is CASSLAEYQETQYF. The CDR3 coding sequence is TGTGCCAGCAGCTTAGCGGAGTACCAAGAGACCCAGTACTTC.

The table lists this clone with many counts. This chain joins TRBV7-9 and TRBJ2-2; D remains ambiguous. With 5 bases removed from V and 0 bases from J, the gap between germline ends came to 10 bases. CDR3 length equals 15 residues. Germline V CDR1 and CDR2: SEHNR, FQNEAQ (reference sequence). CDR3 sequence reads: CASSRLAANTGELFF. CDR3 DNA sequence: TGTGCCAGCAGCCGACTGGCCGCGAACACCGGGGAGCTGTTTTTT. Together with reference TRBV7-9 and TRBJ2-2, the CDR3 gives the full variable domain: DTGVSQNPRHKITKRGQNVTFRCDPISEHNRLYWYRQTLGQGPEFLTYFQNEAQLEKSRLLSDRFSAERPKGSFSTLEIQRTEQGDSAMYLCASSRLAANTGELFFGEGSRLTVL.

The chain carries TRBV29-1 and TRBJ1-1; D ambiguous. Germline V gene sequence: CDR1 SQVTM, CDR2 ANQGSEA. This CDR3 is built from 13 residues. V dropped 3 bases and J dropped 1 base, with 9 bases sitting between them. The CDR3 protein is CSVEGGPNTEAFF. The CDR3 nucleotides are TGCAGCGTTGAGGGAGGACCGAACACTGAAGCTTTCTTT.

In this sample, this clone turned up once. V gene TRBV6-5 combines with J gene TRBJ2-2, with a tentative D call TRBD2 (6 bases). V gave up 9 bases and J gave up 2 bases, with 16 bases separating them. This CDR3 spans 15 amino acids. From germline, CDR1 is MNHEY and CDR2 SVGAGI. The CDR3 here is CASPRRDGNTGELFF. DNA of the CDR3: TGTGCCAGTCCCCGGAGGGACGGAAACACCGGGGAGCTGTTTTTT.

This clone was counted many times. The chain carries TRBV21-1 and TRBJ2-7; TRBD1 was called by the table and not checked on the DNA. TRBV21-1 is annotated as a pseudogene. CDR3 length: 21 residues. CDR3 amino acids: CASSKLNQQASAFDSSYEQYV. The DNA for the CDR3 is TGTGCCAGCAGCAAGCTAAACCAACAGGCGTCAGCCTTTGACAGCTCCTACGAGCAGTACGTC.

The CDR3 reads CASSRGEKLFF. CDR3 in DNA: TGTGCCAGCAGCCGAGGGGAAAAACTGTTTTTT. This sequence joins TRBV7-9 and TRBJ1-4; D is uncertain. The CDR3 covers 11 residues. Germline V CDR1 and CDR2: SEHNR, FQNEAQ (reference sequence). Trimming left V 5 bases short and J 8 bases short, with 6 bases between.

The chain uses TRBV10-3 and TRBJ2-1; 8 nucleotides align to TRBD2. Trimming removed 0 bases from V and 5 bases from J; junction bases left unmatched: 6. Germline V gives CDR1 ENHRY, CDR2 SYGVKD. There are 16 residues in the CDR3. CDR3 sequence (DNA): TGTGCCATCAGTGAGTCGAAGAGCGGGGGTAACAATGAGCAGTTCTTC. Its protein is CAISESKSGGNNEQFF.

The chain has TRBV11-3 and TRBJ2-7, with a weak D call TRBD2 (7 bases). With 2 bases removed from V and 5 bases from J, the gap between germline ends came to 22 bases. The V gene's germline CDR1 is SGHNT and CDR2 YENEEA. There are 17 residues in the CDR3. As DNA, the CDR3 is TGTGCCAGCAGCTTATTGAGGGGGGGTAACGAGGTCGACGAGCAGTACTTC. This gives the protein CASSLLRGGNEVDEQYF.

The chain has TRBV19 and TRBJ2-7; 7 nucleotides match TRBD2. J lost 3 bases, V lost 7 bases, and 12 bases had no gene match. Germline-derived CDR1 and CDR2 are LNHDA and SQIVND (reference sequence). The CDR3 loop spans 15 amino acids. This CDR3 is CASTLGTTGNYEQYF. CDR3 nucleotide sequence: TGTGCCAGTACCTTGGGGACTACTGGAAACTACGAGCAGTACTTC.

The chain combines TRBV6-1 with TRBJ2-1, with D maybe TRBD2 (6 bases). This CDR3 spans 15 amino acids. V lost 3 bases to trimming and J lost 5 bases, with 14 bases between them. CDR1 is MNHNS and CDR2 is SASEGT in the germline V gene. The chain's CDR3 is CASSDARRAHNEQFF. In DNA, the CDR3 is TGTGCCAGCAGTGATGCAAGGAGGGCCCACAATGAGCAGTTCTTC.